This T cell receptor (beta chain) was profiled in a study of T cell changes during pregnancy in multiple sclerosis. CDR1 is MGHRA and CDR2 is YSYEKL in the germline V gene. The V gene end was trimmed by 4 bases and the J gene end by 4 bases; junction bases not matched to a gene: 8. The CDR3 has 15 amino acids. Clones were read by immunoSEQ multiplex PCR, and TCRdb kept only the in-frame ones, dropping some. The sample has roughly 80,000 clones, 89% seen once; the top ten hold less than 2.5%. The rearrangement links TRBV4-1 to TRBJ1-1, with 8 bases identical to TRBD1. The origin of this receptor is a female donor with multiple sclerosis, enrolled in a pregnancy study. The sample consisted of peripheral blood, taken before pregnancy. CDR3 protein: CASSLYRTGSTEAFF. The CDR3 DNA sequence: TGCGCCAGCAGCCTATACCGGACAGGGAGCACTGAAGCTTTCTTT.